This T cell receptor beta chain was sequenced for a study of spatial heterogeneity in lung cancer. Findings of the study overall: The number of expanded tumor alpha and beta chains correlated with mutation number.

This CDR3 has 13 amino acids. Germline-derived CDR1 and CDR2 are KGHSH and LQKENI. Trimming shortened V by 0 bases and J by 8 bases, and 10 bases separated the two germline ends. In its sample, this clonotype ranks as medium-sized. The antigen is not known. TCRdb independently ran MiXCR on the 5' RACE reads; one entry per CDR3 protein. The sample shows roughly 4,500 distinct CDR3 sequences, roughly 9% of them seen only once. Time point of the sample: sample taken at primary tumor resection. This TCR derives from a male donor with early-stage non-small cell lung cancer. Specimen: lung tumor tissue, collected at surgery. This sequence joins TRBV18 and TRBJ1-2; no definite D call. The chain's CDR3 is CASSPPQSKGYTF. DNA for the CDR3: TGTGCCAGCTCACCACCGCAGTCGAAGGGCTACACCTTC. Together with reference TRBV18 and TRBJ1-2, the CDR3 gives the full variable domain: NAGVMQNPRHLVRRRGQEARLRCSPMKGHSHVYWYRQLPEEGLKFMVYLQKENIIDESGMPKERFSAEFPKEGPSILRIQQVVRGDSAAYFCASSPPQSKGYTFGSGTRLTVV.